The clone carrying this T cell receptor beta chain was seen a single time. The antigen is not known. V lost 1 base and J 2 bases, leaving 9 bases between the germline ends. The CDR3 extends over 15 amino acids. CDR1 and CDR2 from the germline V gene are SGHDN and FVKESK. The data originate from a study of shared clonotypes between healthy human individuals. Broader study findings: It was the few donors that limited the genetic and exposure-history diversity represented. Donor clonotype sharing was expected to depend on sequencing depth.

Genomic DNA of every subset was divided equally among multiple immunoSEQ plates. The table came from immunoSEQ multiplex PCR; TCRdb's copy has only in-frame clones and leaves some out. The sample has 2 million to 3 million clones; 90% to 95% are singletons. This receptor was taken from a young man in good health. Some clones in this sample may be carry-over from other donors' samples. The sample taken for sequencing was naive CD4+ T cells from PBMCs. Subset described: CD45RA+ positively selected. The rearrangement links TRBV14 to TRBJ1-3, with D tentatively TRBD1 (6 bases). Here the CDR3 reads CASSQARGPGNTIYF. As DNA, the CDR3 is TGTGCCAGCAGCCAAGCCCGGGGGCCTGGAAACACCATATATTTT.